A single sample gave rise to the 9 T cell receptor beta chains below, sequenced in a study of T cells in Graves' hyperthyroidism and ophthalmopathy. What was amplified from RNA transcripts were TCR beta CDR3 regions. Primed by the HTBI set, a first-round RT-PCR was run on the TCR CDR3. TCRdb independently ran MiXCR on the multiplex PCR reads; one entry per CDR3 protein. The sample consists of some 350,000 distinct CDR3 sequences, around 15% of them appearing once. The sequencing input was blood. These receptors came from a woman in her sixties with Graves' ophthalmopathy.

This clonotype appeared a few times. With a much larger clone just one base away, this may be a read error. This CDR3 fails to terminate in the conserved phenylalanine or tryptophan, so it likely reflects a read error. The V gene is TRBV7-3, the J gene TRBJ2-3, with 8 bases matching TRBD1. With 5 bases clipped from V and 4 bases from J, the junction kept 5 bases outside the gene matches. Per germline, CDR1 SGHTA and CDR2 FQGTGA. This CDR3 has 14 residues. CDR3 in amino acids: CASSQTGAADTQYV. In DNA form, the CDR3 reads TGTGCCAGCAGCCAGACAGGGGCAGCAGATACGCAGTATGTT.

This clonotype appeared once. The CDR3 region has the DNA TGTGCCAGCAGCTTAGCTCTAGCGGGAGGGCCGGGTGAGCAGTTCTTC. Protein product: CASSLALAGGPGEQFF. The chain combines TRBV13 with TRBJ2-1, with TRBD2 matching 12 bases. The CDR3 length is 16 residues. The germline V gene encodes CDR1 PRHDT and CDR2 FYEKMQ (reference sequence). After removal of 1 base from V and 9 bases from J, the junction contained 7 bases not matched to a gene.

V is TRBV14 and J is TRBJ2-1, with D maybe TRBD1 (5 bases). V lost 0 bases to trimming and J lost 6 bases, with 12 bases between them. The length of the CDR3 is 15 residues. Per germline, CDR1 SGHDN and CDR2 FVKESK. CDR3 DNA sequence: TGTGCCAGCAGCCAAGAATTAGCTAGGGGCAATGAGCAGTTCTTC. It encodes CASSQELARGNEQFF.

The J gene is TRBJ2-5, the V gene TRBV7-8; D perhaps matches TRBD2 (5 bases). Germline CDR1 is SGHVS and CDR2 is FQNEAQ. Trimming stripped 3 bases from V and 5 bases from J, with 19 bases between. CDR3 length: 16 residues. CDR3 loop: CASSFGRARAWETQYF. CDR3 nucleotides: TGTGCCAGCAGCTTTGGGCGGGCCCGGGCATGGGAGACCCAGTACTTC.

A note on this clonotype: One base away lies a much larger clone, so this may be a sequencing read error. The chain is built from TRBV20-1 and TRBJ2-7; 7 nucleotides align to TRBD2. Losses at the gene ends were 5 bases for V and 2 bases for J; bases not matched to a gene: 6. Germline loops: CDR1 DFQATT, CDR2 SNEGSKA (reference sequence). The length of the CDR3 is 13 residues. In DNA, the CDR3 is TGCAGTGCTCCGGGGGGATTGACCTACGAGCAGTACTTC. Translated: CSAPGGLTYEQYF.

The chain combines TRBV13 with TRBJ2-7, with D hard to call. CDR3 length equals 12 residues. Trimming shortened V by 8 bases and J by 4 bases, and 12 bases separated the two germline ends. The germline V gene encodes CDR1 PRHDT and CDR2 FYEKMQ (reference sequence). CDR3 DNA sequence: TGTGCCAGCGCTAGGGAATCTTACGAGCAGTACTTC. Its protein product is CASARESYEQYF.

The chain is built from TRBV18 and TRBJ2-2; 12 bases match TRBD2. This CDR3 has 16 amino acids. Trimming removed 4 bases from V and 6 bases from J; junction bases left unmatched: 6. The germline gives CDR1 KGHSH, CDR2 LQKENI. CDR3 region: CASSQLTSGRSGELFF. The CDR3 region has the DNA TGTGCCAGCTCACAGCTGACTAGCGGGAGATCCGGGGAGCTGTTTTTT.

There are a few counts of this clonotype. The chain carries TRBV20-1 and TRBJ1-3, with D unclear. Trimming took off 1 base at V and 6 bases at J, with 7 bases between the two ends. This CDR3 has 12 amino acids. Germline CDR1 is DFQATT and CDR2 is SNEGSKA (reference sequence). CDR3 region: CSARAVENTIYF. Written as DNA, the CDR3 is TGCAGTGCTAGAGCGGTGGAAAACACCATATATTTT.

This clonotype was counted ten times or more. This rearrangement joins TRBV7-9 to TRBJ2-7, with D maybe TRBD1 (6 bases). The CDR3 runs 14 residues. Germline V gene data show CDR1 as SEHNR and CDR2 as FQNEAQ (reference sequence). V dropped 3 bases and J dropped 3 bases, with 12 bases sitting between them. The CDR3 sequence: CASSLLRGFYEQYF. Here the CDR3 DNA reads TGTGCCAGCAGCTTGCTGAGGGGGTTCTACGAGCAGTACTTC.